The clone carrying this T cell receptor beta chain appeared many times. What it binds is not known. The data belong to a study of spatial heterogeneity in lung cancer. Study background: A unique TCR and UMI combination showed up more than ten times in raw reads, on average.

TCR cDNA molecules each had a unique molecular identifier. TCRdb fed the 5' RACE reads into MiXCR, producing one record per CDR3 protein. The repertoire holds tens of thousands of distinct CDR3 sequences, with over 5.5% as singletons. Described time point: sample taken at primary tumor resection. Unsorted tumor, nontumor lung tissue or cryopreserved PBMC supplied the whole RNA. The cohort: approximately 66 early-stage, untreated non-small cell lung cancer patients. Study-wide results and caveats: The study found ubiquitous expanded tumor TCRs in blood more at resection than follow-up.

The CDR3 has 11 amino acids. Trimming stripped 6 bases from V and 8 bases from J, with 7 bases between. Per germline, CDR1 MDHEN and CDR2 SYDVKM. V usage is TRBV28 and J usage is TRBJ1-4; D is perhaps TRBD1 (6 bases). The TCR sequence derives from a female donor with early-stage non-small cell lung cancer. The source was PBMCs, collected at surgery. CDR3 bases: TGTGCCAGCAGGGGGGGCGAAAAACTGTTTTTT. It specifies CASRGGEKLFF. Looking up the rest from reference TRBV28 and TRBJ1-4 gives the full variable domain: DVKVTQSSRYLVKRTGEKVFLECVQDMDHENMFWYRQDPGLGLRLIYFSYDVKMKEKGDIPEGYSVSREKKERFSLILESASTNQTSMYLCASRGGEKLFFGSGTQLSVL.